Presented here are 27 T cell receptor beta chains from one specimen sequenced in a study of blood T cell repertoires in COVID-19. Profiled with immunoSEQ multiplex PCR; TCRdb holds only in-frame clones, not every one. Of 300,000 or so clones detected, more than 90% appear once; the ten largest clones hold 2% to 3%. The specimen sequenced was PBMCs or T cells enriched from blood (not recorded which). The origin of the receptors is a man in his 60s who had recovered from COVID-19.

The chain joins TRBV18 to TRBJ1-4; tentative D call: TRBD1 (6 bases). The CDR3 runs 16 residues. V lost 2 bases and J 0 bases, leaving 10 bases between the germline ends. Germline V CDR1 and CDR2: KGHSH, LQKENI. The CDR3, as DNA: TGTGCCAGCTCACCAGGACAGCGCGCAACTAATGAAAAACTGTTTTTT. Translating gives CASSPGQRATNEKLFF.

The V gene is TRBV27, the J gene TRBJ1-5; perhaps TRBD1 as D (6 bases). Germline V gene sequence: CDR1 MNHEY, CDR2 SMNVEV (reference sequence). Trimming pared 2 bases from V and 3 bases from J, leaving 11 bases between. This CDR3 region has 15 residues. CDR3 coding DNA: TGTGCCAGCAGTTTAGCTACAGGGTCCAATCAGCCCCAGCATTTT. This sequence encodes CASSLATGSNQPQHF.

The chain recombines TRBV7-9 with TRBJ1-4; TRBD1 aligns across 12 bases. CDR1 SEHNR and CDR2 FQNEAQ come from the germline V gene (reference sequence). The CDR3 totals 14 residues. V shed 3 bases and J 10 bases; nucleotides not matched to a gene: 3. CDR3 coding DNA: TGTGCCAGCAGCTTGGGGACAGGGGGCGGAAAACTGTTTTTT. Its protein product is CASSLGTGGGKLFF.

The rearrangement links TRBV25-1 to TRBJ2-5, with TRBD1 matching over 9 bases. CDR1 is MGHDK and CDR2 is SYGVNS in the germline V gene. V was pared by 4 bases and J by 5 bases, with 11 bases of the junction left unmatched. The CDR3 runs to 16 residues. DNA for the CDR3: TGTGCCAGCAGTGGTCCCGGGACAGGGTTGGAGGAGACCCAGTACTTC. Its translation is CASSGPGTGLEETQYF.

A remark on this clone: At the DNA level, this CDR3 is encoded by other sequences in the same sample as well. The chain recombines TRBV27 with TRBJ2-7; TRBD2 matches at 11 bases. CDR1 and CDR2 from the germline V gene are MNHEY and SMNVEV (reference sequence). J lost 2 bases, V lost 6 bases, and 0 bases had no gene match. This CDR3 is 13 amino acids long. The CDR3 reads CASRGLAAYEQYF. CDR3 nucleotides: TGTGCCAGCAGGGGACTAGCGGCCTACGAGCAGTACTTC.

The J gene is TRBJ2-2, the V gene TRBV30; tentatively, D is TRBD1 (6 bases). This CDR3 has 15 residues. In germline, CDR1 is GTSNPN, CDR2 SVGIG (reference sequence). The V end lost 0 bases, the J end lost 2 bases, and 10 bases lay between the germline ends. The CDR3 region is CAWSVGGVNTGELFF. CDR3 in DNA: TGTGCCTGGAGTGTAGGGGGAGTTAACACCGGGGAGCTGTTTTTT.

V usage is TRBV27 and J usage is TRBJ2-7; TRBD2 is a possible D gene (5 bases). The CDR3 totals 14 residues. CDR1 and CDR2 from the germline V gene are MNHEY and SMNVEV (reference sequence). Trimming removed 5 bases at V and 3 bases at J, with 14 bases between. The CDR3 protein is CASSPLRGRYEQYF. The CDR3 DNA follows: TGTGCCAGCAGTCCCCTTCGGGGTCGCTACGAGCAGTACTTC.

The chain carries TRBV5-1 and TRBJ2-1; 10 bases map to TRBD2. Unmatched junction bases numbered 1, after V lost 0 bases and J lost 4 bases. Germline V CDR1 and CDR2: SGHRS, YFSETQ. The CDR3 covers 15 residues. The CDR3 here is CASSLASGSYNEQFF. As DNA, the CDR3 is TGCGCCAGCAGCTTGGCTAGCGGGAGTTACAATGAGCAGTTCTTC.

The CDR3 region is CASSIGTRLSSYNEQFF. The CDR3 bases are TGTGCCAGTAGTATAGGGACTAGACTTAGCTCCTACAATGAGCAGTTCTTC. The chain recombines TRBV19 with TRBJ2-1; 7 nucleotides line up with TRBD2. The CDR3 is 17 amino acids. V lost 1 base, J lost 0 bases, and 6 bases stayed unmatched. The germline V gene has CDR1 LNHDA and CDR2 SQIVND (reference sequence).

The chain recombines TRBV6-5 with TRBJ2-7; 7 bases map to TRBD2. The CDR3 covers 13 residues. Losses at the gene ends were 8 bases for V and 2 bases for J; bases not matched to a gene: 6. CDR1 and CDR2 (germline): MNHEY, SVGAGI. The CDR3 DNA is TGTGCCAGCGGAGCGGGACCTACCTACGAGCAGTACTTC. Its translation is CASGAGPTYEQYF.

The V gene is TRBV19, the J gene TRBJ2-5; D call uncertain. The CDR3 is made up of 14 amino acids. Trimming took 3 bases from V and 0 from J, leaving 8 bases between them. Per germline, CDR1 LNHDA and CDR2 SQIVND (reference sequence). The CDR3 region is CASSIYLNQETQYF. For the CDR3, the DNA is TGTGCCAGTAGTATCTATCTTAACCAAGAGACCCAGTACTTC. Complete variable domain (other parts from reference TRBV19 and TRBJ2-5): DGGITQSPKYLFRKEGQNVTLSCEQNLNHDAMYWYRQDPGQGLRLIYYSQIVNDFQKGDIAEGYSVSREKKESFPLTVTSAQKNPTAFYLCASSIYLNQETQYFGPGTRLLVL.

J is TRBJ1-5 and V is TRBV6-2 or TRBV6-3; D may be TRBD1 (6 bases). The V end lost 5 bases, the J end lost 0 bases, and 14 bases lay between the germline ends. CDR3 size: 16 residues. CDR1 MNHEY and CDR2 SVGEGT come from the germline V gene. CDR3 sequence (DNA): TGTGCCAGCAGTCAACAGGGCGCTGATAGCAATCAGCCCCAGCATTTT. Translating it yields CASSQQGADSNQPQHF.

V usage is TRBV9 and J usage is TRBJ2-1; 8 bases are a match to TRBD2. V gave up 4 bases and J gave up 7 bases; unmatched junction bases: 13. In germline, CDR1 is SGDLS, CDR2 YYNGEE. The CDR3 consists of 16 residues. CDR3 protein: CASSPFAGGRGNEQFF. In DNA form, the CDR3 reads TGTGCCAGCAGCCCCTTTGCGGGGGGCCGTGGGAATGAGCAGTTCTTC.

The J gene is TRBJ2-3, the V gene TRBV4-1, with 8 bases aligning to TRBD2. CDR3 length equals 16 residues. Germline lookup yields CDR1 MGHRA and CDR2 YSYEKL. Trimming took 2 bases from V and 2 from J; bases not matched to a gene: 6. The CDR3 coding sequence is TGCGCCAGCAGCCAACGATCTAGCGGGTACACAGATACGCAGTATTTT. Translation gives CASSQRSSGYTDTQYF.

The V and J genes are TRBV11-2 and TRBJ2-1, with D maybe TRBD2 (5 bases). V lost 7 bases and J lost 4, with 17 bases in between. The CDR3 extends over 15 amino acids. Germline V gene sequence: CDR1 SGHAT, CDR2 FQNNGV. CDR3 DNA: TGTGCCAGCACCGAGAACAACGGGAAGTACAATGAGCAGTTCTTC. Its translation: CASTENNGKYNEQFF.

This clone was observed a handful of times. The chain links TRBV5-4 to TRBJ1-6, with 7 bases lining up with TRBD1. Trimming cost V 4 bases and J 0 bases; bases outside gene matches: 1. Germline V gene data show CDR1 as SGHNT and CDR2 as YYREEE (reference sequence). The CDR3 has 15 residues. The CDR3 spells CASSRDSSYNSPLHF. CDR3 nucleotides: TGTGCCAGCAGCCGGGACAGCTCCTATAATTCACCCCTCCACTTT. The variable domain in full, with the rest retrieved from reference TRBV5-4 and TRBJ1-6, is ETGVTQSPTHLIKTRGQQVTLRCSSQSGHNTVSWYQQALGQGPQFIFQYYREEENGRGNFPPRFSGLQFPNYSSELNVNALELDDSALYLCASSRDSSYNSPLHFGNGTRLTVT.

The genes are TRBV4-2 and TRBJ1-6; D unresolved. Per the germline V gene, CDR1 is LGHNA and CDR2 is YNFKEQ. Trimming removed 0 bases at V and 9 bases at J, with 15 bases between. This CDR3 is 16 amino acids long. CDR3 nucleotides: TGTGCCAGCAGCCAAGAAAAGGGATCGGGGATTTCACCCCTCCACTTT. It yields the protein CASSQEKGSGISPLHF.

This CDR3 reads CASSEASGAYNEQFF. CDR3 coding DNA: TGTGCCAGCAGTGAAGCCTCGGGGGCCTACAATGAGCAGTTCTTC. The chain recombines TRBV2 with TRBJ2-1; possibly TRBD2 for D (6 bases). This CDR3 is 15 amino acids long. The germline V and J ends were trimmed by 0 bases and 2 bases, with 8 bases remaining between them. Germline CDR1 and CDR2: SNHLY and FYNNEI.

The chain uses TRBV11-2 and TRBJ2-7, with 7 positions matching TRBD1. V dropped 5 bases and J dropped 0; count of bases not matched to a gene: 13. Germline assignment: CDR1 SGHAT and CDR2 FQNNGV. There are 17 residues in the CDR3. The CDR3 DNA sequence: TGTGCCAGCAGCCCACTTTTCGCCCGACAGGGCTCCTACGAGCAGTACTTC. This encodes CASSPLFARQGSYEQYF.

The chain has TRBV4-3 and TRBJ1-2; possibly TRBD1 for D (6 bases). Trimming shortened V by 1 base and J by 4 bases, and 10 bases separated the two germline ends. This CDR3 has 14 residues. Germline CDR1 LGHNA, CDR2 YSLEER. The CDR3 bases are TGCGCCAGCAGCCAAGTAACAGGGACCTATGGCTACACCTTC. Its protein is CASSQVTGTYGYTF.

The chain has TRBV20-1 and TRBJ2-7; D is ambiguous. This CDR3 contains 14 residues. With 3 bases removed from V and 2 bases from J, the gap between germline ends came to 14 bases. Germline values: CDR1 DFQATT, CDR2 SNEGSKA (reference sequence). CDR3 sequence: CSASSPRAPYEQYF. The DNA for the CDR3 is TGCAGTGCTAGTTCGCCACGAGCGCCCTACGAGCAGTACTTC.

There are a few counts of this clone. The chain recombines TRBV6-5 with TRBJ1-5; D possibly corresponds to TRBD1 (5 bases). CDR1 and CDR2 from the germline V gene are MNHEY and SVGAGI. The CDR3 extends over 14 amino acids. Trimming removed 0 bases from V and 3 bases from J, with 6 bases in between. The CDR3 loop is CASSYSTDNQPQHF. The CDR3 region has the DNA TGTGCCAGCAGTTACTCGACAGACAATCAGCCCCAGCATTTT.

To note about this clone: This specimen includes other DNA sequences encoding the same CDR3. This chain links TRBV7-2 with TRBJ1-5, with D maybe TRBD1 (5 bases). This CDR3 contains 14 residues. CDR1 and CDR2 from the germline V gene are SGHTA and FQGNSA. The V end lost 0 bases, the J end lost 2 bases, and 5 bases lay between the germline ends. CDR3 in DNA: TGTGCCAGCAGCTTAGCAGGGGGCAATCAGCCCCAGCATTTT. Translated, it gives CASSLAGGNQPQHF.

The gene calls are TRBV7-2 and TRBJ2-5, with 9 bases matching TRBD1. The CDR3 length is 14 residues. The V gene end was trimmed by 4 bases and the J gene end by 5 bases; junction bases not matched to a gene: 5. CDR1 and CDR2 (germline): SGHTA, FQGNSA. The CDR3 is CASSYNRGRETQYF. In DNA, the CDR3 is TGTGCCAGCAGCTACAACAGGGGGCGGGAGACCCAGTACTTC.

The rearrangement uses TRBV12-3 or TRBV12-4 and TRBJ2-2; no clear D gene. The CDR3 extends over 12 amino acids. V lost 6 bases to trimming and J lost 6 bases, with 8 bases between them. CDR3 bases: TGTGCCAGCAGCCCGGGTGCCGGGGAGCTGTTTTTT. This encodes CASSPGAGELFF.

The chain links TRBV28 to TRBJ1-2, with D possibly TRBD1 on 6 matching bases. V lost 7 bases and J 5 bases, leaving 20 bases between the germline ends. Germline V gives CDR1 MDHEN, CDR2 SYDVKM. CDR3 length equals 15 residues. The CDR3 bases are TGTGCCAGCACTACGGGGGGCTTTGGGTTTTATGGCTACACCTTC. This translates into CASTTGGFGFYGYTF.

V gene TRBV19 combines with J gene TRBJ2-2, with 10 bases fitting TRBD2. V was clipped by 6 bases and J by 1 base; unmatched bases: 5. The V gene's germline CDR1 is LNHDA and CDR2 SQIVND (reference sequence). This CDR3 spans 16 amino acids. CDR3 sequence: CASRTTSGVNTGELFF. CDR3 in DNA: TGTGCCAGTAGGACAACTAGCGGGGTGAACACCGGGGAGCTGTTTTTT.